The text below deals with one TCR beta chain. Its antigen is unidentified. This CDR3 region has 12 residues. Trimming took off 6 bases at V and 1 base at J, with 7 bases between the two ends. The V gene's germline CDR1 is LNHDA and CDR2 SQIVND (reference sequence). The sample originates from a study of shared clonotypes between healthy human individuals. The assay used deep level. Sorted-subset replicate PCR reactions were performed with approximately 200 ng DNA, corresponding to 30,000 to 35,000 T cell genomes. TCRdb's copy holds only in-frame clones and misses some; the assay was immunoSEQ multiplex PCR. The sample yields over a million clones, approximately 97% seen once. Findings and limits, study-wide: A reduction in generation probabilities was seen for non-shared clonotypes relative to those shared by all four donors.

Sequencing was done on a sample of naive CD4+ T cells sorted from blood. Subset of the sample: CD45RA+ positively selected. This sequence originates from a young man in good health. J is TRBJ2-7 and V is TRBV19; possibly TRBD2 for D (6 bases). CDR3 sequence reads: CASRGTSYEQYF. In DNA form, the CDR3 reads TGTGCCAGTAGAGGGACTTCCTACGAGCAGTACTTC.